A single sample is the source of the 16 T cell receptor beta chains below, sequenced in a study of blood T cell repertoires in COVID-19. Assay: immunoSEQ multiplex PCR; the TCRdb copy retains only in-frame clones and omits some. The data show around 94,000 clones, about 80% seen once. Sequenced sample: peripheral blood. These receptors came from a man aged 55 to 69 with acute or convalescent COVID-19.

The chain employs TRBV5-5 and TRBJ1-2, with D possibly being TRBD1 (5 bases). CDR3 length: 15 residues. CDR1 is SGHKS and CDR2 is YYEKEE in the germline V gene (reference sequence). Trimming took 4 bases from V and 6 from J, leaving 19 bases between them. CDR3 coding DNA: TGTGCCAGCAGCCCGACGGCCGCGGGGCTCCATGGCTACACCTTC. Translating gives CASSPTAAGLHGYTF.

The V call is TRBV5-4, the J call TRBJ1-1; D may be TRBD1 (5 bases). The CDR3 consists of 15 residues. Trimming shortened V by 4 bases and J by 2 bases, and 15 bases separated the two germline ends. Germline CDR1 and CDR2: SGHNT and YYREEE (reference sequence). The CDR3 is CASSPTSGINTEAFF. CDR3 sequence (DNA): TGTGCCAGCAGCCCGACTTCAGGGATTAACACTGAAGCTTTCTTT.

The chain links TRBV6-5 to TRBJ1-5; D possibly corresponds to TRBD1 (6 bases). The CDR3 runs to 14 residues. Germline assignment: CDR1 MNHEY and CDR2 SVGAGI. The V and J ends lost 7 bases and 3 bases respectively, with 13 bases between them. CDR3 coding DNA: TGTGCCAGCATACCCGACAGGCCCAATCAGCCCCAGCATTTT. Its protein product is CASIPDRPNQPQHF.

V gene TRBV10-3 combines with J gene TRBJ2-5; D may be TRBD1 (7 bases). This CDR3 region has 14 residues. Trimming took off 6 bases at V and 5 bases at J, with 16 bases between the two ends. The V gene's germline CDR1 is ENHRY and CDR2 SYGVKD. CDR3 nucleotides: TGTGCCATCAGAACAGACAGGGCGGGGGAGACCCAGTACTTC. This translates into CAIRTDRAGETQYF.

This rearrangement joins TRBV3-1 (or the pseudogene TRBV3-2) to TRBJ1-3; D unclear. Trimming cost V 1 base and J 2 bases, with 9 bases left between them. The CDR3 totals 15 residues. CDR1 is LGHDT, CDR2 YNNKEL, per germline (reference sequence). The DNA of the CDR3 is TGTGCCAGCAGCCAAGCCCAGGTTCCTGGAAACACCATATATTTT. Translated, it gives CASSQAQVPGNTIYF.

V gene TRBV6-5 combines with J gene TRBJ2-5; possibly TRBD2 for D (6 bases). V was clipped by 2 bases and J by 4 bases, with 8 bases between them. The CDR3 has 13 residues. Germline CDR1 MNHEY, CDR2 SVGAGI. CDR3 loop: CASSYVGGETQYF. The CDR3 DNA reads as TGTGCCAGCAGTTACGTCGGGGGAGAGACCCAGTACTTC.

The V and J genes are TRBV2 and TRBJ1-2; TRBD1 is a possible D gene (5 bases). The germline CDR1 and CDR2 sequences are SNHLY and FYNNEI. V gave up 0 bases and J gave up 7 bases, with 12 bases separating them. The CDR3 length is 14 residues. In nucleotides, the CDR3 is TGTGCCAGCAGTGAAGCGGGGGAGGAGGGTGGCTACACCTTC. Translation: CASSEAGEEGGYTF. The entire variable domain, with the rest obtained from reference TRBV2 and TRBJ1-2, is as follows: EPEVTQTPSHQVTQMGQEVILRCVPISNHLYFYWYRQILGQKVEFLVSFYNNEISEKSEIFDDQFSVERPDGSNFTLKIRSTKLEDSAMYFCASSEAGEEGGYTFGSGTRLTVV.

The chain recombines TRBV3-1 (or the pseudogene TRBV3-2) with TRBJ2-3; D uncertain. This CDR3 region has 14 residues. CDR1 LGHDT and CDR2 YNNKEL come from the germline V gene (reference sequence). V was shortened by 0 bases and J by 2 bases, with 6 bases between the two germline ends. This chain's CDR3 is CASSQELDTDTQYF. CDR3 sequence (DNA): TGTGCCAGCAGCCAAGAACTTGACACAGATACGCAGTATTTT.

J is TRBJ1-1 and V is TRBV19, with D maybe TRBD1 (6 bases). CDR3 size: 13 residues. Germline V gives CDR1 LNHDA, CDR2 SQIVND (reference sequence). V dropped 1 base and J dropped 13 bases, with 16 bases sitting between them. The CDR3: CASSIGEGQVSFF. The CDR3 DNA sequence: TGTGCCAGTAGTATAGGGGAGGGACAAGTGAGTTTCTTT.

This chain joins TRBV12-3 or TRBV12-4 and TRBJ1-2, with D unclear. The CDR3 contains 13 residues. The ends were cut back, 3 bases at V and 4 bases at J, with 9 bases in the middle. The CDR3 region is CASSFWLSYGYTF. The DNA of the CDR3 is TGTGCCAGCAGTTTTTGGTTGAGCTATGGCTACACCTTC.

This clone has a single count. The chain has TRBV6-6 and TRBJ2-3; TRBD2 aligns across 8 bases. The CDR3 has 17 residues. Trimming took 5 bases from V and 5 from J; bases not matched to a gene: 15. Germline loops: CDR1 MNHNY, CDR2 SVGAGI (reference sequence). The CDR3 sequence is CASSRLVAGGPGDTQYF. CDR3 bases: TGTGCCAGCAGTCGTCTGGTGGCGGGGGGCCCGGGAGATACGCAGTATTTT.

The rearrangement uses TRBV4-3 and TRBJ1-3; maybe TRBD1 (5 bases). Germline V CDR1 and CDR2: LGHNA, YSLEER. The CDR3 is 19 amino acids. With 0 bases removed from V and 2 bases from J, the gap between germline ends came to 20 bases. This chain's CDR3 is CASSQEQPRVAGTGNTIYF. The CDR3 DNA reads TGCGCCAGCAGCCAAGAACAACCTCGGGTGGCAGGGACTGGAAACACCATATATTTT.

In this sample, this clone turned up a few times. For the CDR3, the DNA is TGTGCCAGCAGCTCGCGAACCTTTACTCACGGTGAGAAGAACACTGAAGCTTTCTTT. Translating gives CASSSRTFTHGEKNTEAFF. This chain joins TRBV7-3 and TRBJ1-1; no reliable D call. The CDR3 contains 19 residues. Germline assignment: CDR1 SGHTA and CDR2 FQGTGA. V lost 4 bases to trimming and J lost 1 base, with 25 bases between them.

J is TRBJ2-3 and V is TRBV6-2 or TRBV6-3, with a possible D match to TRBD2 (7 bases). This CDR3 contains 14 residues. Germline lookup yields CDR1 MNHEY and CDR2 SVGEGT. V was pared by 2 bases and J by 3 bases, with 9 bases between. The CDR3 here is CASSYGGATDTQYF. CDR3 sequence (DNA): TGTGCCAGCAGTTACGGGGGGGCAACAGATACGCAGTATTTT.

The chain carries TRBV21-1 and TRBJ1-1; the D segment call TRBD1 is taken from the table without a DNA check. TRBV21-1 is a recognized pseudogene. This CDR3 region has 15 residues. CDR3 nucleotide sequence: TGTGCCAGCAGCAAAGCGAGGGGGTTGAACACTGAAGCTTTCTTT. This gives the protein CASSKARGLNTEAFF.

The genes are TRBV13 and TRBJ1-2; TRBD1 agrees at 7 bases. J lost 6 bases, V lost 4 bases, and 8 bases had no gene match. The V gene's germline CDR1 is PRHDT and CDR2 FYEKMQ (reference sequence). The CDR3 is 14 amino acids. CDR3 nucleotides: TGTGCCAGCAGCTCAACAGGGACAGCCCATGGCTACACCTTC. Translated: CASSSTGTAHGYTF.